The subject of this entry is one T cell receptor beta chain. The antigen is not known. The germline CDR1 and CDR2 sequences are KGHDR and SFDVKD. The CDR3 is made up of 13 amino acids. Trimming removed 7 bases from V and 8 bases from J, with 14 bases in between. These data belong to a study of T-cell memory formation after mild COVID-19. Study context: Clusters of TCRs were largely donor specific. General study findings and limits: Clones that contracted clustered mainly in CM and EM if CD4+ and in EMRA if CD8+. For second-wave clones that peaked at day 37, SARS-CoV-2 specificity went unverified.

5'RACE, which relied on constant-segment primers, yielded TCR alpha and TCR beta cDNA libraries carrying sample barcodes and UMIs. Using its own MiXCR run on the 5' RACE reads, TCRdb lists one record per CDR3 protein. The sample lists fewer than 450,000 distinct CDR3 sequences, 20% to 25% occurring once. Sample: PBMCs or a T cell subset sorted from them (not recorded which). V usage is TRBV24-1 and J usage is TRBJ2-1, with D unresolved. This receptor was identified in an adult woman who had mild COVID-19 (a few samples of this study predate the infection). Cell type and time point are not known. This CDR3 is CATRGYLGHEQFF. CDR3 coding DNA: TGTGCCACCAGGGGTTATCTTGGGCATGAGCAGTTCTTC.